This passage covers 16 T cell receptor beta chains from one sample sequenced in a study of blood T cell repertoires in COVID-19. Measured with immunoSEQ multiplex PCR; TCRdb has only the in-frame clones, and not every one. This table holds about 140,000 clones, over 70% found once. The material sequenced was peripheral blood. The receptor set was obtained from a woman aged 55-69 years with acute or convalescent COVID-19.

This rearrangement joins TRBV15 to TRBJ2-7; 7 nucleotides match TRBD2. V lost 1 base, J lost 0 bases, and 3 bases stayed unmatched. Germline-derived CDR1 and CDR2 are LNHNV and YYDKDF (reference sequence). This CDR3 region has 15 residues. CDR3 in DNA: TGTGCCACCAGCAGAGGAGGCGGGAGCTCCTACGAGCAGTACTTC. Protein product: CATSRGGGSSYEQYF.

This sequence joins TRBV5-6 and TRBJ2-5; D is possibly TRBD2 (7 bases). V gave up 4 bases and J gave up 1 base, with 14 bases separating them. This CDR3 comprises 15 residues. Germline CDR1 is SGHDT and CDR2 is YYEEEE. This CDR3 is CASSRTGGPQETQYF. Written as DNA, the CDR3 is TGTGCCAGCAGCCGCACCGGGGGGCCCCAAGAGACCCAGTACTTC.

CDR3 bases: TGTGCCAGCAGCTTGTGGGGGGAAGGGAACACTGAAGCTTTCTTT. Its translation: CASSLWGEGNTEAFF. This rearrangement joins TRBV7-6 to TRBJ1-1; possible D gene TRBD1, 5 bases. The V end was cut by 3 bases, the J end by 1 base, with 12 bases between. The germline V gene has CDR1 SGHVS and CDR2 FNYEAQ. CDR3 length equals 15 residues.

The rearrangement joins TRBV6-6 to TRBJ2-7; TRBD1 is a possible D gene (6 bases). V was cut by 5 bases and J by 0 bases, with 26 bases left in between. This CDR3 has 19 amino acids. The germline V gene has CDR1 MNHNY and CDR2 SVGAGI (reference sequence). The chain's CDR3 is CASSPGLGTHQGSSYEQYF. The CDR3 bases are TGTGCCAGCAGTCCAGGGTTAGGGACACACCAAGGCTCCTCCTACGAGCAGTACTTC.

This clone was counted ten times or more. The junction departs from the called germline gene at one end, perhaps through a read error. The chain employs TRBV2 and TRBJ1-2, with TRBD1 identical over 8 bases. The CDR3 is 13 amino acids. CDR1 SNHLY and CDR2 FYNNEI come from the germline V gene. The CDR3 coding sequence is TGTGCCAGCAAGGGACAGGCGACGTATGGCTCCACCTTC. It specifies CASKGQATYGSTF.

The chain uses TRBV6-4 and TRBJ2-1; the match to TRBD2 covers 8 bases. CDR1 is MRHNA and CDR2 is SNTAGT in the germline V gene. Trimming at V came to 2 bases and at J to 5 bases, leaving 2 bases not matched to a gene. The length of the CDR3 is 14 residues. The CDR3 nucleotides are TGTGCCAGCAGTGACGGCGGGAGGAACAATGAGCAGTTCTTC. Protein product: CASSDGGRNNEQFF.

The V and J genes are TRBV12-3 or TRBV12-4 and TRBJ1-1; D is ambiguous. This CDR3 has 12 residues. The V end lost 3 bases, the J end lost 4 bases, and 6 bases lay between the germline ends. CDR3 protein: CASSFAGTEAFF. CDR3 in DNA: TGTGCCAGCAGTTTTGCCGGCACTGAAGCTTTCTTT.

V is TRBV7-2 and J is TRBJ2-3; D unclear. V gave up 4 bases and J gave up 2 bases, with 7 bases separating them. The CDR3 length is 13 residues. Germline V gene sequence: CDR1 SGHTA, CDR2 FQGNSA. CDR3: CASSSFITDTQYF. CDR3 DNA sequence: TGTGCCAGCAGCTCTTTTATCACAGATACGCAGTATTTT.

The rearrangement links TRBV30 to TRBJ1-1; unclear D gene. The CDR3 totals 13 residues. The germline V gene encodes CDR1 GTSNPN and CDR2 SVGIG (reference sequence). Deletions cut 0 bases from V and 6 bases from J, with 11 bases between. CDR3 in DNA: TGTGCCTGGAGTGTCTATACTGCTTCTGAAGCTTTCTTT. This sequence encodes CAWSVYTASEAFF.

This clone was detected a few times. The rearrangement links TRBV19 to TRBJ2-3, with 9 bases aligning to TRBD2. V gave up 4 bases and J gave up 2 bases; unmatched junction bases: 7. CDR1 and CDR2 from the germline V gene are LNHDA and SQIVND (reference sequence). This CDR3 is built from 16 residues. The CDR3 sequence: CASSSGRVVITDTQYF. CDR3 nucleotide sequence: TGTGCCAGTAGTAGCGGGAGGGTGGTTATCACAGATACGCAGTATTTT.

This clone occurred a few times. The chain is built from TRBV2 and TRBJ1-3; maybe TRBD1 (6 bases). The germline CDR1 and CDR2 sequences are SNHLY and FYNNEI. Trimming removed 6 bases from V and 0 bases from J, with 15 bases in between. This CDR3 is 16 amino acids long. The CDR3 region has the DNA TGTGCCAGCAGCCAAACAGGGCCCTTCTCTGGAAACACCATATATTTT. Translating gives CASSQTGPFSGNTIYF. Full variable domain (remainder filled in from reference TRBV2 and TRBJ1-3): EPEVTQTPSHQVTQMGQEVILRCVPISNHLYFYWYRQILGQKVEFLVSFYNNEISEKSEIFDDQFSVERPDGSNFTLKIRSTKLEDSAMYFCASSQTGPFSGNTIYFGEGSWLTVV.

A single count supports this clone. The chain uses TRBV7-9 and TRBJ1-2; perhaps TRBD1 as D (5 bases). The CDR3 is 14 residues long. The ends were cut back, 5 bases at V and 6 bases at J, with 16 bases in the middle. CDR1 is SEHNR and CDR2 is FQNEAQ in the germline V gene (reference sequence). CDR3 sequence: CASSAGVPLHGYTF. The CDR3 DNA sequence: TGTGCCAGCAGCGCGGGGGTTCCACTACATGGCTACACCTTC.

V and J are TRBV5-1 and TRBJ1-2; 11 bases align to TRBD1. V trimming: 4 bases; J trimming: 8 bases; junction bases outside the gene matches: 13. Germline V CDR1 and CDR2: SGHRS, YFSETQ. There are 16 residues in the CDR3. The chain's CDR3 is CASSPGQGAVGQGYTF. CDR3 sequence (DNA): TGCGCCAGCAGCCCTGGACAGGGGGCAGTCGGGCAAGGCTACACCTTC. Combining the CDR3 with reference TRBV5-1 and TRBJ1-2 gives the whole variable domain KAGVTQTPRYLIKTRGQQVTLSCSPISGHRSVSWYQQTPGQGLQFLFEYFSETQRNKGNFPGRFSGRQFSNSRSEMNVSTLELGDSALYLCASSPGQGAVGQGYTFGSGTRLTVV.

The chain links TRBV27 to TRBJ2-1; 8 bases fit TRBD2. Germline V lookup: CDR1 MNHEY, CDR2 SMNVEV (reference sequence). V shed 5 bases and J 4 bases; nucleotides not matched to a gene: 4. The CDR3 covers 14 residues. The CDR3 nucleotides are TGTGCCAGCAGTCCTAGCGGGCCTTACAATGAGCAGTTCTTC. It specifies CASSPSGPYNEQFF.

This chain joins TRBV30 and TRBJ1-1; 7 bases match TRBD1. This CDR3 comprises 17 residues. Unmatched junction bases numbered 19, after V lost 8 bases and J lost 1 base. Germline values: CDR1 GTSNPN, CDR2 SVGIG (reference sequence). The chain's CDR3 is CAGNIRDRQPKNTEAFF. The CDR3 coding sequence is TGTGCCGGTAATATCCGGGACAGACAACCTAAGAACACTGAAGCTTTCTTT. Filled out from reference TRBV30 and TRBJ1-1, the complete variable domain reads SQTIHQWPATLVQPVGSPLSLECTVEGTSNPNLYWYRQAAGRGLQLLFYSVGIGQISSEVPQNLSASRPQDRQFILSSKKLLLSDSGFYLCAGNIRDRQPKNTEAFFGQGTRLTVV.

The rearrangement links TRBV2 to TRBJ1-1; 7 bases are a match to TRBD1. Germline assignment: CDR1 SNHLY and CDR2 FYNNEI. Trimming cost V 2 bases and J 0 bases; bases outside gene matches: 3. The CDR3 is made up of 15 amino acids. The CDR3 DNA reads TGTGCCAGCAGTGAACAGGGACAGATGAACACTGAAGCTTTCTTT. It codes for CASSEQGQMNTEAFF.